Shown below are 26 T cell receptor beta chains from a single sample sequenced in a study of breast tumors, draining lymph nodes, adjacent tissues. One entry per CDR3 protein results from TCRdb running MiXCR on the multiplex PCR reads. The profile shows some 100,000 distinct CDR3 sequences, roughly 20% of them singletons. Samples came from axillary lymph nodes draining the breast cancer. The source material was axillary lymph node tissue. The receptors stem from a female donor with breast cancer. Some clones in this sample may be carry-over from other donors' samples.

In its sample, this clonotype was seen many times. The V and J genes are TRBV7-9 and TRBJ1-2; D might be TRBD1 (6 bases). The germline V gene has CDR1 SEHNR and CDR2 FQNEAQ (reference sequence). V lost 1 base to trimming and J lost 3 bases, with 15 bases between them. The CDR3 runs 16 residues. The CDR3 sequence: CASSLGVQGYHYGYTF. The CDR3 DNA reads TGTGCCAGCAGCTTAGGGGTCCAGGGGTATCACTATGGCTACACCTTC.

This clonotype was observed at least ten times. The genes are TRBV11-1 and TRBJ1-2, with 7 positions matching TRBD1. The germline V gene has CDR1 SGHAT and CDR2 FQDESV (reference sequence). V gave up 5 bases and J gave up 4 bases; unmatched junction bases: 4. This CDR3 spans 13 amino acids. CDR3 sequence (DNA): TGTGCCAGCAGCCCAGGGGGATTCTATGGCTACACCTTC. Translated, it gives CASSPGGFYGYTF.

This clonotype was observed many times. V usage is TRBV6-5 and J usage is TRBJ2-7; 7 positions match TRBD2. This CDR3 is 14 amino acids long. The germline CDR1 and CDR2 sequences are MNHEY and SVGAGI. The ends lost 6 bases at V and 5 bases at J; junction bases unmatched: 10. CDR3 sequence: CASRLARSPHEQYF. Written as DNA, the CDR3 is TGTGCCAGCAGACTAGCGAGATCCCCCCACGAGCAGTACTTC.

As for this clonotype: This may come from a read error, since a much larger clone is one base off. The rearrangement joins TRBV13 to TRBJ2-1; 10 bases are a match to TRBD2. The CDR3 contains 15 residues. Unmatched junction bases numbered 7, after V lost 5 bases and J lost 6 bases. CDR1 PRHDT and CDR2 FYEKMQ come from the germline V gene (reference sequence). In DNA form, the CDR3 reads TGTGCCAGCAGCCCGGGACTAGCGTTTCGCAATGAGCAGTTCTTC. Its protein product is CASSPGLAFRNEQFF.

This clonotype was counted once. The chain links TRBV28 to TRBJ2-3, with TRBD1 matching 7 bases. CDR1 is MDHEN and CDR2 is SYDVKM in the germline V gene. The CDR3 has 12 residues. J gave up 12 bases and V 6 bases, and 9 bases lay outside the gene matches. The chain's CDR3 is CASSPRDSSQYF. The CDR3, as DNA: TGTGCCAGCAGCCCTCGGGACAGCTCACAGTATTTT.

Concerning this clonotype itself: A much larger clonotype is one base distant, so this may be a read error. V and J are TRBV7-8 and TRBJ2-1, with D perhaps TRBD1 or TRBD2 (5 bases each). The CDR3 is 15 residues long. Trimming pared 2 bases from V and 4 bases from J, leaving 12 bases between. Germline CDR1 SGHVS, CDR2 FQNEAQ. The chain's CDR3 is CASSLSGRGYNEQFF. CDR3 coding DNA: TGTGCCAGCAGCTTATCAGGGAGAGGGTACAATGAGCAGTTCTTC.

A remark on this clonotype: This sequence may be a read error, since a much larger clone differs from it by one base. The chain is built from TRBV7-9 and TRBJ1-4, with D possibly matching TRBD1 (6 bases). The length of the CDR3 is 14 residues. Germline CDR1 is SEHNR and CDR2 is FQNEAQ (reference sequence). V was pared by 5 bases and J by 8 bases, with 15 bases between. CDR3 sequence (DNA): TGTGCCAGCAGCCATACAGGGATTGGGGAAAAACTGTTTTTT. Its translation is CASSHTGIGEKLFF.

Remarks on this clonotype: A much larger clone lies a single base off, so this may be a read error. The chain employs TRBV10-1 and TRBJ2-2; D is unclear. In germline, CDR1 is WNHNN, CDR2 SYGVQD (reference sequence). This CDR3 region has 14 residues. CDR3 residues: CASGESRGTGELFF. The CDR3 nucleotides read TGCGCCAGCGGTGAAAGCCGTGGCACCGGGGAGCTGTTTTTT.

This clonotype was picked up many times. The chain couples TRBV19 to TRBJ2-1, with D unclear. Germline assignment: CDR1 LNHDA and CDR2 SQIVND (reference sequence). The V and J ends lost 7 bases and 1 base respectively, with 20 bases between them. This CDR3 contains 17 residues. The CDR3 is CASNLPRRTESYNEQFF. The CDR3 DNA sequence: TGTGCCAGTAACCTCCCACGGCGAACAGAGTCCTACAATGAGCAGTTCTTC. The full variable domain, in which reference TRBV19 and TRBJ2-1 provide the parts outside the CDR3, is DGGITQSPKYLFRKEGQNVTLSCEQNLNHDAMYWYRQDPGQGLRLIYYSQIVNDFQKGDIAEGYSVSREKKESFPLTVTSAQKNPTAFYLCASNLPRRTESYNEQFFGPGTRLTVL.

Details on this clonotype: A much larger clonotype is one base distant, so this may be a read error. The chain recombines TRBV24-1 with TRBJ1-5, with D unclear. CDR3 length equals 12 residues. CDR1 and CDR2 from the germline V gene are KGHDR and SFDVKD. CDR3 bases: TGTGCCACCGGTGATGGGGATCAGCCCCAGCATTTT. Its protein product is CATGDGDQPQHF.

This clonotype has at least ten counts. The rearrangement joins TRBV24-1 to TRBJ2-3; 9 bases align to TRBD1. The CDR3 consists of 14 residues. The ends lost 7 bases at V and 3 bases at J; junction bases unmatched: 4. CDR1 is KGHDR, CDR2 SFDVKD, per germline. The CDR3 sequence: CATRETGGTDTQYF. CDR3 bases: TGTGCCACCAGAGAGACAGGGGGAACAGATACGCAGTATTTT.

This clonotype was observed many times. The V call is TRBV19, the J call TRBJ2-1, with D hard to call. The germline V and J ends were trimmed by 5 bases and 4 bases, with 9 bases remaining between them. The CDR3 totals 13 residues. The V gene's germline CDR1 is LNHDA and CDR2 SQIVND (reference sequence). The CDR3 loop reads CASSSTEYNEQFF. CDR3 bases: TGTGCCAGTAGTTCGACGGAATACAATGAGCAGTTCTTC.

There are many counts of this clonotype. The chain has TRBV7-9 and TRBJ2-7; weak D call: TRBD2 (7 bases). In germline, CDR1 is SEHNR, CDR2 FQNEAQ (reference sequence). The CDR3 totals 14 residues. Trimming removed 5 bases at V and 2 bases at J, with 13 bases between. The CDR3 bases are TGTGCCAGCAGCCCACCGGGGGGCACCTACGAGCAGTACTTC. Translating gives CASSPPGGTYEQYF.

This clonotype was picked up many times. The chain couples TRBV5-1 to TRBJ2-5; D is uncertain. The CDR3 length is 15 residues. Germline V lookup: CDR1 SGHRS, CDR2 YFSETQ. V shed 1 base and J shed 5 bases, with 15 bases lying between them. The CDR3 sequence: CASSLILDPGETQYF. The CDR3 DNA follows: TGCGCCAGCAGCTTGATTTTGGACCCTGGGGAGACCCAGTACTTC.

As regards this clonotype: A much larger clone differs by one base, so this may be a read error. The chain links TRBV30 to TRBJ2-1; no definite D call. CDR3 size: 11 residues. The germline V and J ends were trimmed by 5 bases and 12 bases, with 14 bases remaining between them. In germline, CDR1 is GTSNPN, CDR2 SVGIG (reference sequence). CDR3 nucleotide sequence: TGTGCCTGGTCAGTAGCCTATGGGCAGTTCTTC. It codes for CAWSVAYGQFF.

This clonotype was counted many times. The rearrangement joins TRBV20-1 to TRBJ1-3; TRBD1 is a possible D gene (5 bases). Trimming removed 3 bases at V and 3 bases at J, with 9 bases between. CDR1 and CDR2 (germline): DFQATT, SNEGSKA (reference sequence). The CDR3 is 13 amino acids. CDR3: CSARGEGGNTIYF. Here the CDR3 DNA reads TGCAGTGCTAGGGGGGAGGGTGGAAACACCATATATTTT.

This clonotype was found many times. The V and J genes are TRBV5-1 and TRBJ1-2; 7 nucleotides agree with TRBD1. In germline, CDR1 is SGHRS, CDR2 YFSETQ. V gave up 1 base and J gave up 8 bases; unmatched junction bases: 8. This CDR3 region has 14 residues. CDR3 nucleotide sequence: TGCGCCAGCAGCTTGTATGGATCGACAGGGGGCTACACCTTC. Its protein is CASSLYGSTGGYTF.

This clonotype has a count of ten or more. The rearrangement joins TRBV29-1 to TRBJ2-3, with TRBD1 matching 8 bases. This CDR3 spans 13 amino acids. Germline-derived CDR1 and CDR2 are SQVTM and ANQGSEA. J lost 4 bases, V lost 6 bases, and 6 bases had no gene match. This CDR3 is CSVRTGSSDTQYF. CDR3 coding DNA: TGCAGCGTAAGGACAGGGTCCTCAGATACGCAGTATTTT.

A word on this clonotype: A much larger clone is a single base away; this may be a read error. The chain's CDR3 is CASSLLLGIGGEKLFF. DNA of the CDR3: TGTGCCAGCAGCTTACTATTGGGGATAGGGGGCGAAAAACTGTTTTTT. This chain connects TRBV7-9 to TRBJ1-4; TRBD1 aligns across 7 bases. The germline CDR1 and CDR2 sequences are SEHNR and FQNEAQ (reference sequence). The CDR3 loop spans 16 amino acids. The ends lost 2 bases at V and 8 bases at J; junction bases unmatched: 11.

At least ten counts were recorded for this clonotype. The chain uses TRBV5-1 and TRBJ2-5; D is ambiguous. The CDR3 contains 13 residues. Between the trimmed V and J ends, which lost 4 bases and 1 base, there was a span of 8 bases. CDR1 is SGHRS and CDR2 is YFSETQ in the germline V gene. CDR3 DNA: TGCGCCAGCAGCGTGGGGTCCCAAGAGACCCAGTACTTC. Translated: CASSVGSQETQYF.

In this sample, this clonotype turned up many times. The CDR3 loop is CASSEWGQSSGNTIYF. CDR3 DNA: TGTGCCAGCAGTGAATGGGGACAGAGCTCTGGAAACACCATATATTTT. V gene TRBV6-1 combines with J gene TRBJ1-3; 7 bases map to TRBD1. Germline CDR1 is MNHNS and CDR2 is SASEGT. The CDR3 totals 16 residues. With V trimmed by 2 bases and J by 0 bases, 4 bases remained unmatched.

This clonotype was seen ten or more times. CDR3 coding DNA: TGTGCCATCAGTGAACCGACAGGGGAGGGCAATCAGCCCCAGCATTTT. This encodes CAISEPTGEGNQPQHF. V gene TRBV10-3 combines with J gene TRBJ1-5; 8 positions agree with TRBD1. The trim removed 3 bases at V and 2 bases at J, leaving 6 bases unmatched. Germline CDR1 and CDR2: ENHRY and SYGVKD. The CDR3 covers 16 residues.

This clonotype was detected many times. V and J are TRBV6-5 and TRBJ2-5; 12 bases align to TRBD1. This CDR3 is built from 15 residues. Germline V gene data show CDR1 as MNHEY and CDR2 as SVGAGI. The junction had 3 bases not matched to a gene; V was cut back by 2 bases and J by 5 bases. CDR3 sequence reads: CASSYGTGGLETQYF. The CDR3 nucleotides are TGTGCCAGCAGTTACGGGACAGGGGGCCTGGAGACCCAGTACTTC.

This chain connects TRBV9 to TRBJ1-5, with D possibly matching TRBD1 (5 bases). Looked up from germline, CDR1 is SGDLS and CDR2 is YYNGEE. Trimming took 3 bases from V and 0 from J, leaving 7 bases between them. This CDR3 region has 14 residues. The CDR3 region is CASSAGDSNQPQHF. In DNA, the CDR3 is TGTGCCAGCAGCGCGGGGGATAGCAATCAGCCCCAGCATTTT.

This clonotype was seen at least ten times. The chain joins TRBV5-1 to TRBJ2-7, with D perhaps TRBD1 or TRBD2 (5 bases each). The CDR3 loop spans 12 amino acids. Trimming took off 7 bases at V and 5 bases at J, with 13 bases between the two ends. The V gene's germline CDR1 is SGHRS and CDR2 YFSETQ. In nucleotides, the CDR3 is TGCGCCAGCCCCGCGGGCAGGGACGAGCAGTACTTC. This sequence encodes CASPAGRDEQYF.

A note on this clonotype: The CDR3 ends on some other residue instead of the conserved phenylalanine or tryptophan, so this is likely a read error. The chain links TRBV18 to TRBJ2-7, with TRBD1 matching 7 bases. This CDR3 has 14 amino acids. Germline-derived CDR1 and CDR2 are KGHSH and LQKENI. With 2 bases clipped from V and 5 bases from J, the junction kept 6 bases outside the gene matches. In DNA form, the CDR3 reads TGTGCCAGCTCACCAGGACAGGTCAAACACGAGCAGTACCTC. Amino acids: CASSPGQVKHEQYL.